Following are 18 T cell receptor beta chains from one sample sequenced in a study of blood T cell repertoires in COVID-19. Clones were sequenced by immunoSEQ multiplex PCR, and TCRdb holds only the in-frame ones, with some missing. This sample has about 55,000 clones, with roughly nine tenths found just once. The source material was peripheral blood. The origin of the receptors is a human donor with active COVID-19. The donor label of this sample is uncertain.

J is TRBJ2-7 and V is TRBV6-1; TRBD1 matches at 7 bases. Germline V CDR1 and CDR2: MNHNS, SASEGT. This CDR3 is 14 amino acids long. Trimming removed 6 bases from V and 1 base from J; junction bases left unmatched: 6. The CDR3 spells CASRLAQGSYEQYF. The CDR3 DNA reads TGTGCCAGCAGGTTAGCACAGGGGTCCTACGAGCAGTACTTC.

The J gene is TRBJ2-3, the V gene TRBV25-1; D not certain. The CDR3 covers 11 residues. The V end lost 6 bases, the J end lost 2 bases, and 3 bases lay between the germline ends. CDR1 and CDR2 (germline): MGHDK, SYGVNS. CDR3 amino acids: CASSLTDTQYF. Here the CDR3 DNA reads TGTGCCAGCAGCCTCACAGATACGCAGTATTTT. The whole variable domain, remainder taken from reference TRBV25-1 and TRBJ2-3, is EADIYQTPRYLVIGTGKKITLECSQTMGHDKMYWYQQDPGMELHLIHYSYGVNSTEKGDLSSESTVSRIRTEHFPLTLESARPSHTSQYLCASSLTDTQYFGPGTRLTVL.

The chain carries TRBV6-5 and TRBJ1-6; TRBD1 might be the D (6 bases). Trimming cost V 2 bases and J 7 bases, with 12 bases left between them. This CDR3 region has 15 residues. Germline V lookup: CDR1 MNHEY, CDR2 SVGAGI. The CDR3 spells CASSYGGGWNSPLHF. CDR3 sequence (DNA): TGTGCCAGCAGTTACGGGGGCGGATGGAATTCACCCCTCCACTTT.

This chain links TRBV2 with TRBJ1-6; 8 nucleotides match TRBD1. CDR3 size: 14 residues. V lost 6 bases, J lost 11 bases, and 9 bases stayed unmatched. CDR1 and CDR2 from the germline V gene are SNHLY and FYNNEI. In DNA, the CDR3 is TGTGCCAGCAGACCCCGGGACAGGAGACCACCCCTCCACTTT. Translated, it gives CASRPRDRRPPLHF.

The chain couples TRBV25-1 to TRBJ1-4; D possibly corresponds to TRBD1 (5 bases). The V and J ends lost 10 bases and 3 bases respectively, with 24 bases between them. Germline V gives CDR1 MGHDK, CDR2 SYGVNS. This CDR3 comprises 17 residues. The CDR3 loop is CATAPPNPGGANEKLFF. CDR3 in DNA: TGTGCCACAGCACCTCCCAATCCCGGGGGGGCTAATGAAAAACTGTTTTTT.

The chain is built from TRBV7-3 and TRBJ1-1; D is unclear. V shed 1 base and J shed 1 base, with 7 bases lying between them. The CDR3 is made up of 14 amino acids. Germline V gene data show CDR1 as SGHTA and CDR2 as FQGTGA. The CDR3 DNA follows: TGTGCCAGCAGCTTAATGGCAGGGAACACTGAAGCTTTCTTT. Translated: CASSLMAGNTEAFF.

CDR3 sequence: CATSATGEAGNTIYF. In DNA, the CDR3 is TGTGCCACCAGTGCGACAGGGGAGGCTGGAAACACCATATATTTT. The chain employs TRBV24-1 and TRBJ1-3, with TRBD1 matching 8 bases. This CDR3 spans 15 amino acids. J lost 2 bases, V lost 5 bases, and 4 bases had no gene match. Germline assignment: CDR1 KGHDR and CDR2 SFDVKD.

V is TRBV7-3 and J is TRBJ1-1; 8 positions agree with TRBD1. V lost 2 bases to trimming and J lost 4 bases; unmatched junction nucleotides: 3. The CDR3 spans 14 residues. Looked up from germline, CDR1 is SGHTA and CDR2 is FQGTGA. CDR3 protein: CASSLLGQGTEAFF. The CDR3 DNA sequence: TGTGCCAGCAGCTTACTTGGACAGGGCACTGAAGCTTTCTTT.

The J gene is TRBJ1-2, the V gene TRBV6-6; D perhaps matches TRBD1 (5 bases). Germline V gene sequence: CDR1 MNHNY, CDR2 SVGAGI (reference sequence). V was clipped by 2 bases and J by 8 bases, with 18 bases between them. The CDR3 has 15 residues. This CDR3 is CASSYGEGRSEGYTF. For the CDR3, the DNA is TGTGCCAGCAGTTACGGGGAGGGGCGCTCGGAGGGCTACACCTTC.

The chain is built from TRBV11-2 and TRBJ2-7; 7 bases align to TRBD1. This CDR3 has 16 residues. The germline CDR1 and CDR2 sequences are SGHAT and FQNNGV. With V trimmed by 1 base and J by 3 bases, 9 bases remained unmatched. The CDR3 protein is CASSLVLTGRFYEQYF. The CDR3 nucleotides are TGTGCCAGCAGCTTAGTCTTGACAGGGCGGTTCTACGAGCAGTACTTC.

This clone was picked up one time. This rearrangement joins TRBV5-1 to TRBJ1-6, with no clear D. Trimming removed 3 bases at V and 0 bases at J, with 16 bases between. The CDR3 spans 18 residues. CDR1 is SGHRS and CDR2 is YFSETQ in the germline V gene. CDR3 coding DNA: TGCGCCAGCAGCTCCAGTTCCGTAAAAAGCTCCTATAATTCACCCCTCCACTTT. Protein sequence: CASSSSSVKSSYNSPLHF.

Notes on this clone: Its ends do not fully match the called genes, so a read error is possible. The CDR3 sequence is CASSEGGTGYFAMGF. CDR3 DNA sequence: TGTGCCAGCAGTGAAGGTGGGACAGGGTACTTCGCCATGGGCTTC. The chain couples TRBV2 to TRBJ2-4; 9 positions match TRBD1. The CDR3 runs to 15 residues. Germline CDR1 and CDR2: SNHLY and FYNNEI.

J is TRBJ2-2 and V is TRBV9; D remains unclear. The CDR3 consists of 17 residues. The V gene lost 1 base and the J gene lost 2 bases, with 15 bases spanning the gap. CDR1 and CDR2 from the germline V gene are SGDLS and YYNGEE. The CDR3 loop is CASSVRSLDINTGELFF. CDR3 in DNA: TGTGCCAGCAGCGTACGGTCTTTAGACATTAACACCGGGGAGCTGTTTTTT. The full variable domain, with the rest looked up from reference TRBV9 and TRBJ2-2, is DSGVTQTPKHLITATGQRVTLRCSPRSGDLSVYWYQQSLDQGLQFLIQYYNGEERAKGNILERFSAQQFPDLHSELNLSSLELGDSALYFCASSVRSLDINTGELFFGEGSRLTVL.

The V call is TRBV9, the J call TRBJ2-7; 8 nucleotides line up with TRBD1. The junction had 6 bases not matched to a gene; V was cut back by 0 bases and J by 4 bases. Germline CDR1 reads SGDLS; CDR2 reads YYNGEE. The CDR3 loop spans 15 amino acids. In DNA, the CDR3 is TGTGCCAGCAGCGTAGGTATCGACAGGGGTTACGAGCAGTACTTC. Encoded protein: CASSVGIDRGYEQYF. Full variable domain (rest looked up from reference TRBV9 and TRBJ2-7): DSGVTQTPKHLITATGQRVTLRCSPRSGDLSVYWYQQSLDQGLQFLIQYYNGEERAKGNILERFSAQQFPDLHSELNLSSLELGDSALYFCASSVGIDRGYEQYFGPGTRLTVT.

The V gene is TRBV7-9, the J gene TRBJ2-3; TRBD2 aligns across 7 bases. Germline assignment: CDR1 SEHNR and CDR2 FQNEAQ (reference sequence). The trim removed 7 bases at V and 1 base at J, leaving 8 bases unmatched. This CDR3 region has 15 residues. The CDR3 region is CASKIGTSGTDTQYF. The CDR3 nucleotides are TGTGCCAGCAAGATAGGAACTAGCGGCACAGATACGCAGTATTTT.

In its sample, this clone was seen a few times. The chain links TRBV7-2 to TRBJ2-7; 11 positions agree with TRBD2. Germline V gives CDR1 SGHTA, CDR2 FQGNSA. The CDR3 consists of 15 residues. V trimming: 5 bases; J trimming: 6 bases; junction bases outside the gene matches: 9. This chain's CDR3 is CASSRDLAGGGEQYF. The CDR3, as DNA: TGTGCCAGCAGCCGGGACCTAGCGGGGGGTGGCGAGCAGTACTTC.

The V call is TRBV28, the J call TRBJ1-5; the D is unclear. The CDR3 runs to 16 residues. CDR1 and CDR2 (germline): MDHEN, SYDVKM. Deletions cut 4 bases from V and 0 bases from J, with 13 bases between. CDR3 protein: CASSSTATPSNQPQHF. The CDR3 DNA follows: TGTGCCAGCAGTTCCACAGCCACGCCTAGCAATCAGCCCCAGCATTTT.

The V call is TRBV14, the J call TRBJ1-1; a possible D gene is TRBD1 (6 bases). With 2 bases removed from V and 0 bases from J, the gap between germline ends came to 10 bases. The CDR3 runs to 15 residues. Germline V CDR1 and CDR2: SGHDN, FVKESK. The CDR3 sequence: CASSQQGLVNTEAFF. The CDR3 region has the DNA TGTGCCAGCAGCCAACAGGGGTTGGTGAACACTGAAGCTTTCTTT.